The clone carrying this T cell receptor beta chain has a single count. Produced via immunoSEQ multiplex PCR; TCRdb's table is partial and in-frame only. The sample records approximately 180,000 clones, roughly 87% being singletons. These data belong to a study of blood T cell repertoires in COVID-19. Sequenced input: peripheral blood. This sequence was found in a woman aged 50 to 65 with acute or convalescent COVID-19.

The DNA of the CDR3 is TGTGCCAGCAGTGAAGCGAGCTATGCAGATACGCAGTATTTT. Protein sequence: CASSEASYADTQYF. This chain links TRBV2 with TRBJ2-3, with unresolved D. In germline, CDR1 is SNHLY, CDR2 FYNNEI. The CDR3 has 14 residues. The V gene lost 0 bases and the J gene lost 4 bases, with 8 bases spanning the gap.